One TCR beta chain is described in this entry. Which antigen it targets is not known. It has no much larger one-base neighbor in the sample; base qualities were not kept. No therapy was being received by patients at the time of sample collection, although prior treatments had ranged from chemotherapy, radiotherapy, surgery and immunotherapy to none. After thawing, cells were enriched for T lymphocytes using a negative-selection kit, with EpCAM beads added for tumor-infiltrating lymphocytes. For the CD8 TIL subsets, CD3+CD4-CD8+CD45RA- cells were FACS-sorted and divided into DN, SP and DP based on their expression of CD39 and CD103. After mincing, tumor specimens underwent a 1 h digestion with hyaluronidase, collagenase and DNase, and were then filtered, enriched by Ficoll and cryopreserved. Populations were sorted on a FACSAria II to 98% to 99% purity, and the cell pellets were frozen for TCR sequencing without being cultured.

The CDR3 sequence holds 17 residues, the cysteine and phenylalanine included. Just the 51-base CDR3 DNA is kept, in frame starting at base 1. V is cut back by 0 bases and J by 5 bases, with 5 bases in the junction unmatched. The germline V gene specifies SNHLY as CDR1 and FYNNEI as CDR2. The source of the sample is a study of CD39 and CD103 CD8 tumor-infiltrating T cells listed by TCRdb under 2018. Broadly, across the study: An HPV-positive HNSCC, an HPV-negative HNSCC, an ovarian cancer and a melanoma patient were represented in the repertoire comparisons shown. Repertoires of CD8 TIL subsets defined by CD103 and CD39 were compared with peripheral memory CD8 T cells by TCRbeta CDR3 deep sequencing. Results the study describes overall, beyond this receptor: DP TIL clonotypes were rarely found in blood or uninvolved lymph node, whereas DN TIL clonotypes largely overlapped peripheral memory CD8 repertoires. DP CD8 TILs appeared to be more oligoclonal than DN and SP CD8 TILs and blood memory CD8 T cells, with about 56-90% covered by the top 30 clonotypes.

For each subset, genomic DNA was extracted from 10,000 to 100,000 sorted cells using the DNeasy Blood and Tissue Kit. The TCRbeta V-J or V-D-J regions were sequenced and mapped through the immunoSEQ service, and coverage above 10x per sample was achieved. On the authors' methods: Only productive rearrangements exported from the immunoSEQ Analyzer platform were analyzed, with clonality assessed on the 500 most abundant clones. The Morisita-Horn similarity index and the Jaccard index were used to quantify the overlap in repertoires between populations. Morisita-Horn similarity between CD8 T-cell subset TCR repertoires was measured in 6 or 7 cancer patients. In its TCRdb copy, this immuneACCESS table keeps in-frame sequences only and misses some clones. Where compared with another copy, unresolved V genes explain less than half of these, and the others have no known cause. V, J and clone size were drawn from that table, and D and trimming were deduced from the DNA. The sample includes 2,600 or so clones, with about two thirds observed a single time. The ten largest clones take up around 13% of the sample.

What was sequenced was CD39- CD103- CD8+ T cells sorted from the tumor. The sample's cell subset or site label is to be understood as: CD103-CD39- double-negative CD45RA- CD8 T cells. The clonotype was recovered from a human donor with head and neck squamous cell carcinoma. Rearrangement joined TRBV2 to TRBJ1-6, and 9 junction bases match TRBD1. In nucleotides, the sequence is TGTGCCAGCAGTGAAGCGCTGACAGGGGGGGATAATTCACCCCTCCACTTT. The encoded protein is CASSEALTGGDNSPLHF.